The entry that follows covers one T cell receptor beta chain sequence. This clonotype appeared once. The target of this receptor is not known. One end of the junction is discordant with germline, which a read error may explain. Expansion of CD8+CD57+ cells had been shown by flow cytometry in the patients chosen for sequencing. Severe acquired aplastic anemia was diagnosed in all patients according to International Study of Aplastic Anemia and Agranulocytosis and Camitta criteria. At the time blood was sampled, none of the patients had received any therapy. In this study, sorted CD4+ and CD8+ T cells from the blood of healthy subjects and of severe aplastic anemia patients had their TCR repertoires deep-sequenced. Patients were enrolled under clinicaltrials.gov protocols 00001620, 01623167, 00001397, 00071045, 00081523 and 00961064 in the USA. Ficoll-Paque density gradient centrifugation was used to isolate peripheral blood mononuclear cells. Before DNA extraction, CD4+ and CD8+ T cells were sorted with FACS or magnetic beads.

Genomic DNA was used as template for profiling of TCR beta VDJ combinations and CDR3 sequences. An Illumina HiSeq 2000 was the platform used for TCR repertoire sequencing. The source study handled its data this way. TRBV/TRBJ rearrangement plots, CDR3 size and DJ length profiles, and Simpson's diversity index were used to assess repertoires. The most abundant DNA sequence in the deep sequencing data was defined as the immunodominant clone. CDR3 amino acid sequences were screened for sharing across subjects and compared with published repertoires and the VDJdb database. Starting from the raw public reads, TCRdb applied fastp trimming at Q25, assembled clones with MiXCR and retained in-frame beta chains. Each record represents a unique CDR3 protein, reported with the most common genes and DNA among its rows. Clone size and V and J calls follow TCRdb, not the original study. The sample contains about 270,000 distinct CDR3 sequences, roughly 80% of them found a single time. The ten largest clones add up to 40% to 50% of the sample.

The sample belongs to a study of CD8+CD57+ T cells in acquired aplastic anemia (dated by TCRdb to about 2018). At the level of the whole study: Extracted DNA from sorted CD4+ and CD8+ cells averaged around 3.3 ug, ranging from about 0.2 to 30 ug. CD8+CD57+ expansion was defined as a frequency above the mean frequency observed in healthy subjects. Here is what the overall study found, with its caveats: No significant difference in CD8+ Simpson's diversity was found between patients and healthy controls (P=0.060). Twenty-nine CD8+ CDR3 sequences were shared between patients and controls but appeared highly expressed in patients and within their immunodominant clones.

The CDR3 covers 13 residues, taking in both the cysteine and the phenylalanine. The DNA shown is the 39-base CDR3, in frame from base 1. Taken from the germline V gene, the CDR1 and CDR2 loops are SGHTA and FQGTGA. Sequencing was carried out using sorted CD4+, CD8+, or CD8+CD57+ T cells (not recorded which) from PBMCs. The sequence was obtained from a human donor with aplastic anemia. This chain is built from TRBV7-3 and TRBJ2-3; confidence is insufficient to name the D gene. The CDR3 corresponds to CASGVERRGRQDF. The DNA sequence is as follows: TGTGCCAGCGGGGTTGAAAGAAGAGGTAGGCAGGATTTT.